This T cell receptor beta chain appears in the sequencing data of a study of response to subunit inactivated influenza vaccine. As concerns this clonotype: Its antigen is undetermined.

V was shortened by 0 bases and J by 3 bases, with 15 bases between the two germline ends. The CDR3 consists of 16 residues. The germline gives CDR1 MGHRA, CDR2 YSYEKL. One entry per CDR3 protein, called by TCRdb with MiXCR from the RT-PCR reads. The sample lists around 570,000 distinct CDR3 sequences, 11% occurring once. Overall study findings and caveats: Each seasonal influenza vaccination recruits few new T cells, the authors suggested.

The same sample was also studied in work on T cells expressing NK-cell markers. That work contributes: Generation of TCR beta cDNA was performed by 5'RACE template switching incorporating UMIs. Dominant NKG2C+ clonotype frequencies of roughly 1.0-7.5% of CD8+ T cells were measured in over 5 donors.

The sequences come from PBMCs from blood, collected on the day of vaccination. This rearrangement joins TRBV4-1 to TRBJ2-7; D is undetermined. The TCR comes from a man aged 45-65 years who received an inactivated influenza vaccine. CDR3 coding DNA: TGCGCCAGCAGCCAAGACGGAACATACTCCTTCTACGAGCAGTACTTC. Encoded protein: CASSQDGTYSFYEQYF.